Listed here is a single TCR beta chain. This clone was found a few times. Its antigen remains unidentified. Per-base quality was not reported, and no clone a single base away is much larger than it. CDR3 length: 13 amino acids, cysteine to phenylalanine. Here the CDR3 DNA is all that survives: 39 bases in frame from base 1. Between the V and J ends, shortened by 6 bases and 4 bases respectively, the junction contains 11 bases. CDR1 MNHEY and CDR2 SVGAGI are derived from the germline V gene. The entire amount of isolated RNA was reverse transcribed using the High Capacity cDNA Reverse Transcription Kit, so the sequenced TCRB transcripts were expressed ones. Deep immunoSEQ sequencing was applied to naive, central memory and regulatory T cell samples, giving an average of roughly 3.5 million total reads per sample. After sorted cells were lysed in RLT buffer, RNA was extracted with DNase-treated RNeasy Micro or Mini kits, with the choice depending on cell number. To prevent cross-contamination, each cell subset was processed individually, whereas patient and healthy donor samples were processed jointly. TCRB sequences were amplified from cDNA with the immunoSEQ multiplex PCR, producing 87-bp fragments spanning the CDR3 region. Sequencing of the amplicons was performed on the Illumina HiSeq platform. Processing in the source paper ran as follows. PCR bias was corrected computationally using synthetic template baselines, and reads within Hamming distance 2 were collapsed, with unmergeable singletons discarded. Reads were aligned against IMGT so that V, D and J genes, CDR3 length and insertions or deletions at six rearrangement sites could be assigned. Within each subset, clonotype counts were normalized to the number of sorted cells before true diversity and Gini coefficients were calculated with the tcR R package. The overlap coefficient, calculated on TCRB nucleotide sequences, was used to measure repertoire sharing. As a proxy for the pre-selection repertoire, out-of-frame TCRB sequences from naive cells were analyzed. The immuneACCESS repertoire file appears here via TCRdb, limited to in-frame rearrangements. These files lack a portion of the clones; in checked studies, under half of the deficit traces to unresolved V genes, and the cause of the others is not known. V, J and clone size are those of that table, while D and trimming were read from the DNA. The sample profile shows 390,000 or so clones; 14% of them were found once. The ten largest clones take up roughly 0.04% of the sample.

The data stem from a study of beta chain features in type 1 diabetes (dated by TCRdb to the late 2010s). Regarding the research as a whole: Mean age, gender distribution, total cell number and subset yield did not differ between patients and healthy donors. In the study, recently diagnosed type 1 diabetes patients and matched healthy donors were compared on the TCRB repertoires of their sorted circulating CD4+ T cell subsets. Regulatory and stem cell-like memory subsets were isolated from only 8 patients and about eight healthy donors, whereas naive and central memory subsets came from all 28 donors. Across all samples, some 100,000,000 sorted cells were examined, and cell number per subset correlated strongly with RNA yield.

From each donor, a single peripheral blood sample of about 110 mL on average was drawn into heparinised tubes. Using a panel that included CD45RO, CCR7, CD25, CD127, CD95 and CD27, naive, central memory, regulatory and stem cell-like memory CD4+ T cells were sorted on a BD FACSAria II. Purity was above 95% for every sorted population. Right away, PBMCs were isolated by Lymphoprep density gradient centrifugation and were stained directly, with no culture step. To minimize batch effects, samples were stained and sorted in pairs, one healthy donor with one patient per experiment. The paper as a whole reports these results and caveats: Patients with type 1 diabetes made fewer insertions and deleted more nucleotides at VDJ recombination sites, implying thymic rearrangement abnormalities. Shorter templates might be favored by PCR, yet because patient and control samples were amplified and corrected together, any such skew would affect both groups equally. Naive, central memory and regulatory TCRB repertoires appeared to be more alike among patients than among healthy donors. Because cDNA rather than genomic DNA was sequenced, highly expressing activated cells could have been over-represented, although no difference in activation and CD3 levels was found between groups. A moderate but significant shortening of TCRB CDR3 length was observed in type 1 diabetes patients in all four CD4+ subsets. Because small numbers of individuals were included in the HLA sub-analyses, any influence of HLA type on TCRB rearrangement was left unresolved.

Material: naive CD4+ T cells from blood. The cell subset or site label corresponds to: true naive CD4+ T cells. This TCR was recovered from a man aged 25-45 years in good health. Recombination joined TRBV6-5 with TRBJ2-3, and possibly TRBD2, on 6 matching bases. The bases read TGTGCCAGCAGACGACTAGTTGCAGATACGCAGTATTTT. Translated, this is CASRRLVADTQYF.